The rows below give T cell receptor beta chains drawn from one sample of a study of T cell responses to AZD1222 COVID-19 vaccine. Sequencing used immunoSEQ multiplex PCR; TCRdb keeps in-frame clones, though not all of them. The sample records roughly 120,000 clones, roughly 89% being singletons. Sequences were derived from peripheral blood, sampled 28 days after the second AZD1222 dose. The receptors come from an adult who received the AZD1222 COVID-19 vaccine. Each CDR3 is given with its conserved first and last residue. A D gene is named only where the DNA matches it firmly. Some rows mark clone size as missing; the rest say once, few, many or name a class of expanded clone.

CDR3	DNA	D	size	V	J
CASSSRGEAFF	TGCGCCAGCAGCTCCCGGGGGGAAGCTTTCTTT	-	-	TRBV5-1	TRBJ1-1
CASIPGVGNTEAFF	TGTGCCAGTATCCCGGGGGTGGGGAACACTGAAGCTTTCTTT	-	-	TRBV19	TRBJ1-1
CASSEPTGVETQYF	TGTGCCAGCAGTGAACCGACAGGGGTAGAGACCCAGTACTTC	TRBD1	-	TRBV25-1	TRBJ2-5
CASSLLGSISYEQYF	TGTGCCAGCAGCTTGCTTGGCTCAATTTCCTACGAGCAGTACTTC	-	-	TRBV11-2	TRBJ2-7
CASSDRATNEKLFF	TGTGCCAGCAGCGACAGGGCGACTAATGAAAAACTGTTTTTT	-	-	TRBV9	TRBJ1-4
CASTDRNYEQYF	TGTGCCAGCACGGACAGAAACTACGAGCAGTACTTC	-	-	TRBV6-5	TRBJ2-7
CASSIAGYGYTF	TGTGCCAGTAGTATAGCAGGCTATGGCTACACCTTC	-	-	TRBV19	TRBJ1-2
CASSFGGLLYEQYF	TGTGCCAGCAGCTTCGGCGGCTTACTTTACGAGCAGTACTTC	-	once	TRBV5-6	TRBJ2-7
CASSQRGPGTEAFF	TGTGCCAGCAGCCAACGAGGACCAGGGACAGAAGCTTTCTTT	-	-	TRBV3-1/TRBV3-2	TRBJ1-1
CASRADFNYGYTF	TGTGCCAGCAGGGCAGACTTTAACTATGGCTACACCTTC	-	-	TRBV27	TRBJ1-2
CASSIPRGNTGELFF	TGTGCCAGTAGTATCCCCAGGGGAAACACCGGGGAGCTGTTTTTT	-	-	TRBV19	TRBJ2-2
CASSEFRDRRYGYTF	TGTGCCAGCAGTGAATTTAGGGACAGGCGCTATGGCTACACCTTC	TRBD1	once	TRBV25-1	TRBJ1-2
CSASVPAGVSYEQYF	TGCAGTGCTAGTGTTCCAGCGGGAGTGTCCTACGAGCAGTACTTC	TRBD2	-	TRBV20-1	TRBJ2-7
CASSSSEGPEQYF	TGTGCCAGCAGCTCCTCCGAGGGCCCCGAGCAGTACTTC	-	-	TRBV7-9	TRBJ2-7
CASSRGGNEKLFF	TGTGCCAGTAGTAGGGGGGGTAACGAAAAACTGTTTTTT	-	-	TRBV19	TRBJ1-4
CASSHPEPETQYF	TGCGCCAGCAGTCACCCGGAACCCGAGACCCAGTACTTC	-	-	TRBV23-1	TRBJ2-5
CASTGQAANTGELFF	TGCGCCAGTACAGGACAGGCGGCGAACACCGGGGAGCTGTTTTTT	TRBD1	-	TRBV5-1	TRBJ2-2
CASSQTTQGKIETQYF	TGCGCCAGCAGCCAAACGACCCAGGGGAAGATCGAGACCCAGTACTTC	-	-	TRBV5-1	TRBJ2-5
CASSWGENTEAFF	TGCGCCAGCAGCTGGGGGGAGAACACTGAAGCTTTCTTT	-	few	TRBV5-1	TRBJ1-1
CASSPPRGLAAYNEQFF	TGTGCCAGCTCACCACCGAGAGGACTAGCGGCATACAATGAGCAGTTCTTC	TRBD2	-	TRBV18	TRBJ2-1
CASRPDWFTGELFF	TGTGCCAGCAGGCCTGACTGGTTTACCGGGGAGCTGTTTTTT	-	-	TRBV5-5	TRBJ2-2
CASSRTTIAGSYEQYF	TGTGCCAGCAGCCGCACTACTATAGCCGGCTCCTACGAGCAGTACTTC	-	medium-sized	TRBV2	TRBJ2-7
CASSTYFGTSGGDNEQFF	TGTGCCAGCAGTACCTACTTCGGGACTAGCGGGGGGGACAATGAGCAGTTCTTC	TRBD2	-	TRBV27	TRBJ2-1
CASSLRQGSTDTQYF	TGTGCCAGCAGCCTCAGACAGGGCTCCACAGATACGCAGTATTTT	TRBD1	-	TRBV7-6	TRBJ2-3
CASSRAPVGVEKLFF	TGTGCCAGCAGCAGAGCCCCGGTGGGGGTAGAAAAACTGTTTTTT	-	-	TRBV21-1	TRBJ1-4
CASSAWTVNEQFF	TGTGCCAGCAGCGCCTGGACTGTCAATGAGCAGTTCTTC	-	-	TRBV5-4	TRBJ2-1
CASRWSGQETQYF	TGTGCCAGCAGGTGGTCGGGGCAAGAGACCCAGTACTTC	-	-	TRBV28	TRBJ2-5
CASSYTGGSNQPQHF	TGTGCCAGCAGTTACACGGGGGGGAGCAATCAGCCCCAGCATTTT	-	-	TRBV6-5	TRBJ1-5
CASSQGDTFNEQFF	TGTGCCAGCAGCCAAGGAGACACTTTTAATGAGCAGTTCTTC	-	-	TRBV4-2	TRBJ2-1
CASSPPGKPYEQYF	TGTGCCAGCTCACCACCGGGAAAACCCTACGAGCAGTACTTC	-	-	TRBV18	TRBJ2-7